One and the same sample provided the 31 T cell receptor beta chains below, sequenced in a study of cytomegalovirus exposure and HLA in healthy donors. PCR primers comprised 60 Vbeta and 13 Jbeta primers. The table came from immunoSEQ multiplex PCR; TCRdb's copy has only in-frame clones and leaves some out. The sample contains roughly 200,000 clones, 65% to 90% of which appear only once. Sample: PBMCs. The source is a woman between 45 and 60 years old in good health and CMV-seronegative.

For the CDR3, the DNA is TGTGCCAGCAGTGCGGGCCGGGGCAAGGGAGGCACTGAAGCTTTCTTT. Its protein is CASSAGRGKGGTEAFF. The chain links TRBV27 to TRBJ1-1; perhaps TRBD1 as D (5 bases). CDR3 length equals 16 residues. Trimming removed 5 bases from V and 4 bases from J, with 20 bases in between. Germline V gene sequence: CDR1 MNHEY, CDR2 SMNVEV (reference sequence).

The chain uses TRBV5-1 and TRBJ2-1; 9 bases are a match to TRBD2. The V and J ends lost 4 bases and 7 bases, in that order; junction bases with no gene match: 9. Germline values: CDR1 SGHRS, CDR2 YFSETQ. The CDR3 covers 15 residues. The CDR3 DNA follows: TGCGCCAGCAGCACCCTAGCGGGGCCGGGGAATGAGCAGTTCTTC. This gives the protein CASSTLAGPGNEQFF.

This sequence joins TRBV5-1 and TRBJ2-5, with TRBD2 matching over 11 bases. V dropped 3 bases and J dropped 2; count of bases not matched to a gene: 6. This CDR3 is built from 16 residues. CDR1 SGHRS and CDR2 YFSETQ come from the germline V gene. Here the CDR3 reads CASSWGTSGSQETQYF. CDR3 DNA: TGCGCCAGCAGCTGGGGGACTAGCGGAAGTCAAGAGACCCAGTACTTC.

V is TRBV28 and J is TRBJ1-1; 10 bases line up with TRBD1. CDR1 and CDR2 from the germline V gene are MDHEN and SYDVKM. The CDR3 consists of 15 residues. Trimming cost V 5 bases and J 1 base; bases outside gene matches: 4. The CDR3 loop is CASSPWTGGNTEAFF. CDR3 DNA: TGTGCCAGCAGTCCGTGGACAGGGGGGAACACTGAAGCTTTCTTT.

The gene calls are TRBV30 and TRBJ1-4; D is possibly TRBD1 (5 bases). The CDR3 length is 13 residues. The V and J ends lost 8 bases and 4 bases respectively, with 14 bases between them. Germline-derived CDR1 and CDR2 are GTSNPN and SVGIG (reference sequence). Here the CDR3 DNA reads TGTGCCAGACGGGGCGGGGGTAATGAAAAACTGTTTTTT. This sequence encodes CARRGGGNEKLFF.

The V and J genes are TRBV6-1 and TRBJ2-4; no firm D call. V lost 2 bases and J lost 9, with 17 bases in between. Germline V lookup: CDR1 MNHNS, CDR2 SASEGT. The CDR3 sequence is 15 residues long. The CDR3 is CASSETPLTGGIQYF. The CDR3 bases are TGTGCCAGCAGTGAAACGCCTCTAACGGGTGGCATTCAGTACTTC.

This chain joins TRBV7-8 and TRBJ2-5; 7 nucleotides line up with TRBD2. CDR1 SGHVS and CDR2 FQNEAQ come from the germline V gene. The ends lost 8 bases at V and 5 bases at J; junction bases unmatched: 8. This CDR3 has 13 amino acids. The CDR3 region has the DNA TGTGCCAGCGGGGAGGGATTGGGGGAGACCCAGTACTTC. Protein product: CASGEGLGETQYF.

This clone showed up just once. This chain uses TRBV7-3 with TRBJ2-2; D is uncertain. From germline, CDR1 is SGHTA and CDR2 FQGTGA. V lost 2 bases to trimming and J lost 2 bases, with 3 bases between them. CDR3 length: 13 amino acids. CDR3 coding DNA: TGTGCCAGCAGCTTATCTAACACCGGGGAGCTGTTTTTT. It encodes CASSLSNTGELFF.

As DNA, the CDR3 is TGTGCCAGCAGCTTAGCCAGGGTGCGAATCCAAGAGACCCAGTACTTC. Protein sequence: CASSLARVRIQETQYF. The V call is TRBV7-8, the J call TRBJ2-5; TRBD1 might be the D (5 bases). Germline V lookup: CDR1 SGHVS, CDR2 FQNEAQ. The length of the CDR3 is 16 residues. With 0 bases removed from V and 1 base from J, the gap between germline ends came to 12 bases.

This rearrangement joins TRBV5-4 to TRBJ2-2; D might be TRBD2 (6 bases). Looked up from germline, CDR1 is SGHNT and CDR2 is YYREEE (reference sequence). The CDR3 sequence is 12 residues long. The V and J ends lost 4 bases and 5 bases respectively, with 6 bases between them. The CDR3 DNA is TGTGCCAGCAGCGGAGGGACCGGGGAGCTGTTTTTT. Its protein is CASSGGTGELFF.

This rearrangement joins TRBV15 to TRBJ1-1; D is undetermined. CDR1 LNHNV and CDR2 YYDKDF come from the germline V gene (reference sequence). The CDR3 is 15 residues long. V shed 1 base and J shed 4 bases, with 13 bases lying between them. This CDR3 reads CATSRGGEGGTEAFF. The CDR3 DNA is TGTGCCACCAGCAGAGGGGGAGAGGGAGGCACTGAAGCTTTCTTT.

The chain combines TRBV5-1 with TRBJ2-1; 8 bases match TRBD2. This CDR3 spans 15 amino acids. With 2 bases clipped from V and 7 bases from J, the junction kept 8 bases outside the gene matches. Germline CDR1 and CDR2: SGHRS and YFSETQ. The CDR3 nucleotides read TGCGCCAGCAGCTTAAATCTAGCGGGCCCAAATGAGCAGTTCTTC. It translates to CASSLNLAGPNEQFF.

V gene TRBV29-1 combines with J gene TRBJ2-5; 13 nucleotides align to TRBD2. Losses at the gene ends were 5 bases for V and 4 bases for J; bases not matched to a gene: 7. Per the germline V gene, CDR1 is SQVTM and CDR2 is ANQGSEA. The CDR3 extends over 15 amino acids. The CDR3 DNA is TGCAGCGTTTTCGGACTAGCGGGAGTCGGAGAGACCCAGTACTTC. This sequence encodes CSVFGLAGVGETQYF.

This sequence joins TRBV9 and TRBJ2-1; 16 nucleotides agree with TRBD2. The germline V gene encodes CDR1 SGDLS and CDR2 YYNGEE. The J segment lost 0 bases and the V segment lost 4 bases, leaving 7 bases of the junction unmatched. CDR3 length equals 19 residues. The CDR3 is CASSLGLAGGGSSYNEQFF. CDR3 DNA sequence: TGTGCCAGCAGCTTGGGACTAGCGGGAGGGGGGAGCTCCTACAATGAGCAGTTCTTC.

Comment on this clone: One end of the junction varies from germline; a read error may be responsible. The chain links TRBV7-9 to TRBJ1-1; 7 bases fit TRBD1. The CDR3 length is 13 residues. Germline V gene sequence: CDR1 SEHNR, CDR2 FQNEAQ (reference sequence). CDR3 residues: CSSSSRDSTEAFF. In DNA, the CDR3 is TGTTCCAGCAGCTCCCGGGACAGCACTGAAGCTTTCTTT.

This clone was observed a handful of times. The chain is built from TRBV5-1 and TRBJ1-1, with D possibly TRBD1 on 6 matching bases. V lost 4 bases to trimming and J lost 0 bases, with 13 bases between them. This CDR3 has 15 residues. From germline, CDR1 is SGHRS and CDR2 YFSETQ. The CDR3 loop is CASSGRGAVNTEAFF. The CDR3, as DNA: TGCGCCAGCAGCGGACGGGGGGCAGTGAACACTGAAGCTTTCTTT.

The chain recombines TRBV28 with TRBJ2-1; 11 nucleotides match TRBD1. In germline, CDR1 is MDHEN, CDR2 SYDVKM. With V trimmed by 4 bases and J by 7 bases, 6 bases remained unmatched. The CDR3 covers 15 residues. The CDR3, as DNA: TGTGCCAGCAGTTCCGGGACAGGGGGTCGAAATGAGCAGTTCTTC. Its protein product is CASSSGTGGRNEQFF.

The chain links TRBV30 to TRBJ2-7, with 8 bases fitting TRBD1. Germline loops: CDR1 GTSNPN, CDR2 SVGIG (reference sequence). The J segment lost 5 bases and the V segment lost 0 bases, leaving 6 bases of the junction unmatched. The CDR3 spans 14 residues. The CDR3, as DNA: TGTGCCTGGAGTGTACTTCGACAGGGGAACGAGCAGTACTTC. Protein: CAWSVLRQGNEQYF.

The chain has TRBV6-1 and TRBJ1-2, with a tentative D call TRBD1 (5 bases). The CDR3 is made up of 15 amino acids. Trimming shortened V by 4 bases and J by 7 bases, and 19 bases separated the two germline ends. CDR1 and CDR2 (germline): MNHNS, SASEGT. The CDR3, as DNA: TGTGCCAGCAGTGGAAGGTTGGGGGGGGAGGCTGGCTACACCTTC. Protein sequence: CASSGRLGGEAGYTF.

The chain uses TRBV5-1 and TRBJ2-7; 7 nucleotides match TRBD1. This CDR3 spans 15 amino acids. Trimming at V came to 4 bases and at J to 3 bases, leaving 10 bases not matched to a gene. Per the germline V gene, CDR1 is SGHRS and CDR2 is YFSETQ. CDR3 protein: CASSRSSGTDYEQYF. The CDR3 nucleotides are TGCGCCAGCAGCCGCTCCTCCGGGACAGACTACGAGCAGTACTTC.

The chain has TRBV5-4 and TRBJ2-5, with a weak D call TRBD2 (6 bases). The V end lost 3 bases, the J end lost 5 bases, and 14 bases lay between the germline ends. The CDR3 is made up of 14 amino acids. Germline V gene sequence: CDR1 SGHNT, CDR2 YYREEE (reference sequence). The CDR3 DNA reads TGTGCCAGCAGCTCACCCGCAGGGAGGGAGACCCAGTACTTC. This gives the protein CASSSPAGRETQYF.

This CDR3 is CASSLIRQVKTQYF. The CDR3, as DNA: TGTGCCAGCAGTTTAATAAGACAGGTGAAGACCCAGTACTTC. The chain links TRBV28 to TRBJ2-5; D is perhaps TRBD1 (6 bases). Germline-derived CDR1 and CDR2 are MDHEN and SYDVKM. The CDR3 runs to 14 residues. V lost 2 bases to trimming and J lost 6 bases, with 13 bases between them.

The V gene is TRBV6-4, the J gene TRBJ1-6; the D gene is possibly TRBD1 (6 bases). CDR1 is MRHNA, CDR2 SNTAGT, per germline. The CDR3 runs 16 residues. V dropped 2 bases and J dropped 2 bases, with 10 bases sitting between them. The CDR3 is CASSDSRGAYNSPLHF. The CDR3 bases are TGTGCCAGCAGTGACAGCAGGGGTGCCTATAATTCACCCCTCCACTTT.

This clone was found once. The CDR3 loop reads CASNGGTDNSPLHF. The CDR3 nucleotides are TGTGCCAGCAATGGGGGGACAGATAATTCACCCCTCCACTTT. The rearrangement joins TRBV28 to TRBJ1-6, with TRBD1 identical over 7 bases. J lost 5 bases, V lost 7 bases, and 5 bases had no gene match. CDR3 size: 14 residues. Germline values: CDR1 MDHEN, CDR2 SYDVKM. Full variable domain (missing parts from reference TRBV28 and TRBJ1-6): DVKVTQSSRYLVKRTGEKVFLECVQDMDHENMFWYRQDPGLGLRLIYFSYDVKMKEKGDIPEGYSVSREKKERFSLILESASTNQTSMYLCASNGGTDNSPLHFGNGTRLTVT.

Here the CDR3 reads CASSPLNAGQSLDTQYF. In DNA, the CDR3 is TGTGCCAGCTCCCCCCTTAACGCCGGACAGAGCCTGGATACGCAGTATTTT. This chain links TRBV18 with TRBJ2-3; a weak D match, TRBD1 (6 bases). There are 17 residues in the CDR3. Trimming cost V 6 bases and J 6 bases, with 25 bases left between them. Germline CDR1 is KGHSH and CDR2 is LQKENI.

This chain's CDR3 is CASSLAFRAGANVLTF. The CDR3 DNA sequence: TGTGCCAGCAGCTTAGCCTTCCGCGCTGGGGCCAACGTCCTGACTTTC. The V gene is TRBV7-2, the J gene TRBJ2-6; no clear D gene. The CDR3 loop spans 16 amino acids. Germline V lookup: CDR1 SGHTA, CDR2 FQGNSA. V was pared by 0 bases and J by 2 bases, with 8 bases between.

A few counts support this clone. The chain's CDR3 is CASSYLPQAGDGTQYF. CDR3 nucleotide sequence: TGTGCCAGCAGTTATCTCCCACAGGCTGGAGACGGGACCCAGTACTTC. The rearrangement uses TRBV6-5 and TRBJ2-5, with D tentatively TRBD1 (5 bases). Germline V gene sequence: CDR1 MNHEY, CDR2 SVGAGI. V lost 3 bases and J 7 bases, leaving 21 bases between the germline ends. The CDR3 has 16 amino acids.

This chain joins TRBV2 and TRBJ2-5, with 12 bases fitting TRBD1. Looked up from germline, CDR1 is SNHLY and CDR2 is FYNNEI. This CDR3 contains 18 residues. Trimming removed 6 bases from V and 4 bases from J; junction bases left unmatched: 15. DNA of the CDR3: TGTGCCAGCAGCTCTGGTCGGGGACAGGGGGCGTTAGGAGAGACCCAGTACTTC. Amino acids: CASSSGRGQGALGETQYF.

The V and J genes are TRBV19 and TRBJ2-5, with D possibly matching TRBD2 (7 bases). V was cut by 4 bases and J by 4 bases, with 16 bases left in between. This CDR3 region has 15 residues. Germline-derived CDR1 and CDR2 are LNHDA and SQIVND (reference sequence). CDR3 DNA sequence: TGTGCCAGTAGTACCCGGACGGGGGGCTTAGAGACCCAGTACTTC. Translation: CASSTRTGGLETQYF.

This chain joins TRBV11-2 and TRBJ2-3; D is perhaps TRBD1 (6 bases). V was shortened by 4 bases and J by 1 base, with 9 bases between the two germline ends. The CDR3 extends over 14 amino acids. CDR1 and CDR2 from the germline V gene are SGHAT and FQNNGV. CDR3 sequence: CASSSQGGTDTQYF. The CDR3 nucleotides read TGTGCCAGCAGCTCACAGGGCGGCACAGATACGCAGTATTTT.

The V gene is TRBV29-1, the J gene TRBJ1-1, with TRBD1 identical over 7 bases. The germline V gene has CDR1 SQVTM and CDR2 ANQGSEA. V was clipped by 6 bases and J by 3 bases; unmatched bases: 4. The CDR3 has 12 amino acids. CDR3: CSVTGMYTEAFF. The CDR3 DNA reads as TGCAGCGTGACAGGGATGTACACTGAAGCTTTCTTT.